The present entry profiles one TCR beta chain with its context. Antigen unknown. This record belongs to a study of vaccination and CD4 T cells after COVID-19. With 5 bases removed from V and 6 bases from J, the gap between germline ends came to 17 bases. This CDR3 comprises 15 residues. Germline loops: CDR1 SEHNR, CDR2 FQNEAQ (reference sequence). Treatment here: approximately 10-day PBMC culture with coronavirus spike peptide pools or control peptides (ViraFEST assay). The study sequenced cultured CD4+ T cell DNA using the Oncomine TCR Beta short-read assay. TCRdb independently ran MiXCR on the PCR reads; one entry per CDR3 protein. The sample consists of fewer than 20,000 distinct CDR3 sequences, around 45% of them appearing once.

The source was CD4+ T cells from blood, cultured in vitro, collected after SARS-CoV-2 vaccination. V usage is TRBV7-9 and J usage is TRBJ2-1, with a possible D match to TRBD1 (6 bases). The clonotype comes from a human donor who had recovered from COVID-19. The CDR3 reads CASSRGTKDLNEQFF. The CDR3 DNA is TGTGCCAGCAGCAGGGGGACCAAAGACCTCAATGAGCAGTTCTTC.